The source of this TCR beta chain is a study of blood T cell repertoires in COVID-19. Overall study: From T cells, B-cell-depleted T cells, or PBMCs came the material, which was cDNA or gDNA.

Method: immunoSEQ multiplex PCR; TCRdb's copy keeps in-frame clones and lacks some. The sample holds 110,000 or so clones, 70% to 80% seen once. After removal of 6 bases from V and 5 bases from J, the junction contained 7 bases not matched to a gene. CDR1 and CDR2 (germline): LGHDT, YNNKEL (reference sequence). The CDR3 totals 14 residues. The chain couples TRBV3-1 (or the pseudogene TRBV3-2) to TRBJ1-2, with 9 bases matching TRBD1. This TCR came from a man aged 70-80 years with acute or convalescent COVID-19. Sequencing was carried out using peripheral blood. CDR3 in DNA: TGTGCCAGCAGATTTTCGGGACAGGGTTATGGCTACACCTTC. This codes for CASRFSGQGYGYTF.